Shown below are 9 T cell receptor beta chains from a single sample sequenced in a study of Graves' ophthalmopathy and Graves' hyperthyroidism. Researchers took RNA transcripts and amplified TCR beta CDR3 regions from them. Second-round multiplex PCR came after a first-round RT-PCR that employed HTBI primers. Using its own MiXCR run on the multiplex PCR reads, TCRdb lists one record per CDR3 protein. This table holds about 210,000 distinct CDR3 sequences, about 32% found once. Sample: peripheral blood. Receptors were obtained from a man in his fifties with Graves' ophthalmopathy.

The chain uses TRBV6-1 and TRBJ2-2; D gene uncertain. V was trimmed by 0 bases and J by 3 bases, leaving 2 bases between them. CDR1 and CDR2 (germline): MNHNS, SASEGT. This CDR3 region has 13 residues. CDR3 nucleotides: TGTGCCAGCAGTGAAGCAGACACCGGGGAGCTGTTTTTT. Translated: CASSEADTGELFF.

In this sample, this clonotype turned up a few times. The V and J genes are TRBV2 and TRBJ2-7; D ambiguous. With 7 bases removed from V and 0 bases from J, the gap between germline ends came to 10 bases. The germline V gene encodes CDR1 SNHLY and CDR2 FYNNEI. This CDR3 spans 13 amino acids. Here the CDR3 reads CASISADSYEQYF. The CDR3 coding sequence is TGTGCCAGCATCAGCGCGGACTCCTACGAGCAGTACTTC. Together with reference TRBV2 and TRBJ2-7, the CDR3 gives the full variable domain: EPEVTQTPSHQVTQMGQEVILRCVPISNHLYFYWYRQILGQKVEFLVSFYNNEISEKSEIFDDQFSVERPDGSNFTLKIRSTKLEDSAMYFCASISADSYEQYFGPGTRLTVT.

This clonotype came up many times. The chain uses TRBV20-1 and TRBJ2-2; D is possibly TRBD2 (5 bases). Trimming shortened V by 3 bases and J by 0 bases, and 5 bases separated the two germline ends. Germline CDR1 reads DFQATT; CDR2 reads SNEGSKA (reference sequence). This CDR3 is 13 amino acids long. In DNA form, the CDR3 reads TGCAGTGCTAGCGGGACGAACACCGGGGAGCTGTTTTTT. It codes for CSASGTNTGELFF.

This sequence joins TRBV6-2 or TRBV6-3 and TRBJ1-5; perhaps TRBD1 as D (5 bases). The germline V and J ends were trimmed by 0 bases and 3 bases, with 9 bases remaining between them. The CDR3 consists of 15 residues. Germline V gene lookup returns CDR1 MNHEY and CDR2 SVGEGT. The CDR3: CASSYSTGLNQPQHF. CDR3 DNA: TGTGCCAGCAGTTACTCTACAGGTCTCAATCAGCCCCAGCATTTT.

This clonotype was observed at least ten times. The V and J genes are TRBV19 and TRBJ2-4; 8 bases agree with TRBD2. CDR1 is LNHDA, CDR2 SQIVND, per germline (reference sequence). This CDR3 contains 17 residues. The V and J ends lost 5 bases and 0 bases, in that order; junction bases with no gene match: 9. For the CDR3, the DNA is TGTGCCAGTAGTGGGTCACTAGCGGATGTAGCCAAAAACATTCAGTACTTC. Encoded protein: CASSGSLADVAKNIQYF. Full variable domain (missing parts from reference TRBV19 and TRBJ2-4): DGGITQSPKYLFRKEGQNVTLSCEQNLNHDAMYWYRQDPGQGLRLIYYSQIVNDFQKGDIAEGYSVSREKKESFPLTVTSAQKNPTAFYLCASSGSLADVAKNIQYFGAGTRLSVL.

This clonotype was seen repeatedly, ten times or more. V and J are TRBV12-5 and TRBJ2-5; 7 bases align to TRBD2. This CDR3 has 14 residues. Trimming took 4 bases from V and 5 from J; bases not matched to a gene: 7. CDR1 LGHNT and CDR2 FRNRAP come from the germline V gene. In DNA, the CDR3 is TGTGCTAGTGGTTCGGGGCTGGGAGGGGAGACCCAGTACTTC. It is translated as CASGSGLGGETQYF.

The chain combines TRBV12-3 or TRBV12-4 with TRBJ2-7; D unresolved. CDR3 size: 12 residues. V lost 9 bases, J lost 1 base, and 10 bases lay in between. The CDR3 DNA is TGTGCCAGTACAATCAATTCCTACGAGCAGTACTTC. This translates into CASTINSYEQYF.

There are many counts of this clonotype. This chain connects TRBV29-1 to TRBJ2-7, with D perhaps matching TRBD1 (6 bases). Germline V lookup: CDR1 SQVTM, CDR2 ANQGSEA. The CDR3 extends over 14 amino acids. Trimming took off 4 bases at V and 3 bases at J, with 16 bases between the two ends. The CDR3 DNA reads as TGCAGCGTTGTTGGGCAGGGGAAGTTCTACGAGCAGTACTTC. This codes for CSVVGQGKFYEQYF.

The V call is TRBV10-1, the J call TRBJ2-5; tentative D call: TRBD1 (5 bases). Trimming took off 6 bases at V and 2 bases at J, with 10 bases between the two ends. Germline CDR1 and CDR2: WNHNN and SYGVQD (reference sequence). The CDR3 is 13 amino acids. CDR3 nucleotide sequence: TGCGCCAGCAGGGCGGACACGCAAGAGACCCAGTACTTC. Its protein is CASRADTQETQYF.